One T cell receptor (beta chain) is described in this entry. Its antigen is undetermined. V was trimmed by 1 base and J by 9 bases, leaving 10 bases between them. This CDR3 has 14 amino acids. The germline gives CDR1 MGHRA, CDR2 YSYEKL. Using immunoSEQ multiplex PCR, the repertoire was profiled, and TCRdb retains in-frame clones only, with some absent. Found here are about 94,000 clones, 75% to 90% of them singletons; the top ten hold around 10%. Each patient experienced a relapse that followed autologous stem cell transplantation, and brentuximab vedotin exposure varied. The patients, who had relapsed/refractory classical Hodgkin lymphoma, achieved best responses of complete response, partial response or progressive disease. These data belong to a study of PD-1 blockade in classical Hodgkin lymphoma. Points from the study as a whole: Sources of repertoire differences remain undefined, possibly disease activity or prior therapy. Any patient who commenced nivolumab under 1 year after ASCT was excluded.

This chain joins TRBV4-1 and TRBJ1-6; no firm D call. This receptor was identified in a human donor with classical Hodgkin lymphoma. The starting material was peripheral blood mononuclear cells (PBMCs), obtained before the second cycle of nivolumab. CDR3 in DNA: TGCGCCAGCAGCCAAGGGTCCTTTTTTTCACCCCTCCACTTT. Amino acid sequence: CASSQGSFFSPLHF.